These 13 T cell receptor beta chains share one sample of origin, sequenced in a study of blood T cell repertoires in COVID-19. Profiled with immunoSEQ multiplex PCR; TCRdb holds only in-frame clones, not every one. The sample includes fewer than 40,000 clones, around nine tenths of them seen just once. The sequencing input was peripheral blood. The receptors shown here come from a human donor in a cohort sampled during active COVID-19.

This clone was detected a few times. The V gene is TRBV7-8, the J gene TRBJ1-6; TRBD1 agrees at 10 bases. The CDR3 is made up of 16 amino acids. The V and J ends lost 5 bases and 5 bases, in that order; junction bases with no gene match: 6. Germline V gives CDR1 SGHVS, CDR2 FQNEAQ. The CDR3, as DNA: TGTGCCAGCAGCCCCAAGACAGGGGGCCATAATTCACCCCTCCACTTT. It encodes CASSPKTGGHNSPLHF.

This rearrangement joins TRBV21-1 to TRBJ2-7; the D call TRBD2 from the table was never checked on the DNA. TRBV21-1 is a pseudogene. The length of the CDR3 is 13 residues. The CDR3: CASSPRGSYEQYF. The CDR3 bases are TGTGCCAGCTCCCCTCGAGGCAGCTACGAGCAGTACTTC.

The DNA for the CDR3 is TGTGCCAGCAGTGGGAGCTGGGACAGGAGCATTCAGTACTTC. Its translation: CASSGSWDRSIQYF. This chain joins TRBV2 and TRBJ2-4, with TRBD1 matching over 8 bases. The trim removed 4 bases at V and 9 bases at J, leaving 8 bases unmatched. Per the germline V gene, CDR1 is SNHLY and CDR2 is FYNNEI. CDR3 length: 14 amino acids.

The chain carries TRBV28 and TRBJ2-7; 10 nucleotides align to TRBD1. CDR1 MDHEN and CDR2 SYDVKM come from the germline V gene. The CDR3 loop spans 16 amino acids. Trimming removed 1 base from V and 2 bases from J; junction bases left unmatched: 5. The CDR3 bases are TGTGCCAGCAGTTTATCATTCGGGACAGGGGCCTACGAGCAGTACTTC. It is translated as CASSLSFGTGAYEQYF.

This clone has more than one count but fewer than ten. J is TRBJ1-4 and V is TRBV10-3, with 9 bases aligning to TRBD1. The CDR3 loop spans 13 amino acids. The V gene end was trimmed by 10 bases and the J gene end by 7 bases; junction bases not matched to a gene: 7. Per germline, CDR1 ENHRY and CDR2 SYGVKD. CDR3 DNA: TGTGCCACCTTGGACAGGGGATCTGAAAAACTGTTTTTT. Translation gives CATLDRGSEKLFF.

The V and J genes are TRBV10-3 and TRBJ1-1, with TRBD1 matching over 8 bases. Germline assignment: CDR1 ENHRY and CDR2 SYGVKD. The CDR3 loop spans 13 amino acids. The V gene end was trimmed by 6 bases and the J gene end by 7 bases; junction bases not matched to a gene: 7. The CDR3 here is CAISPGTGSEAFF. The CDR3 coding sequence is TGTGCCATCAGCCCCGGGACAGGTAGTGAAGCTTTCTTT.

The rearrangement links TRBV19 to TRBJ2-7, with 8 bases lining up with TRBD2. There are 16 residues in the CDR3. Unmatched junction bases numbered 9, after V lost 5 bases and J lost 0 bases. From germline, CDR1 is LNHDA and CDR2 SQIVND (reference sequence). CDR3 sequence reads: CASSGASGPPSYEQYF. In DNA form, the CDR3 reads TGTGCCAGTAGTGGGGCTAGCGGGCCACCCTCCTACGAGCAGTACTTC.

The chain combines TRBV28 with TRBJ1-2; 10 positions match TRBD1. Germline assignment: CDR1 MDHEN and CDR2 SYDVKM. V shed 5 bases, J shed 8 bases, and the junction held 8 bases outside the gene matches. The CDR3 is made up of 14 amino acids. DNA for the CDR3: TGTGCCAGCAGTCCCGGGACAGGGGCGGGGGGCTACACCTTC. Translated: CASSPGTGAGGYTF.

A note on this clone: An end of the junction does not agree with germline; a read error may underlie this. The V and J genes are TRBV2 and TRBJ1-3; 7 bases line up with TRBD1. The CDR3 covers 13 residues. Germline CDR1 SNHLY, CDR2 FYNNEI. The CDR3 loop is CASSEFARGDKEF. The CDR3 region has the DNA TGTGCCAGCAGTGAATTCGCCAGGGGGGACAAAGAATTT.

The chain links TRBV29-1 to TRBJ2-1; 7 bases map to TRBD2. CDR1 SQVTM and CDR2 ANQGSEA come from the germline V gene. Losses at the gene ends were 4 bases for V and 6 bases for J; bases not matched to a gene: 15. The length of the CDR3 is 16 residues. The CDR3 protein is CSVAQAGPPHSNEQFF. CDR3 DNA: TGCAGCGTTGCTCAAGCGGGACCTCCTCATTCCAATGAGCAGTTCTTC.

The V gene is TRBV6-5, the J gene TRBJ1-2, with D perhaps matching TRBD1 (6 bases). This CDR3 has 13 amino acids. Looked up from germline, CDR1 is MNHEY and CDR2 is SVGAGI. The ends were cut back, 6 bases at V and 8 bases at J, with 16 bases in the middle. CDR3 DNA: TGTGCCAGCAGACCCCAACAGGGTCGGGGCTACACCTTC. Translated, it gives CASRPQQGRGYTF.

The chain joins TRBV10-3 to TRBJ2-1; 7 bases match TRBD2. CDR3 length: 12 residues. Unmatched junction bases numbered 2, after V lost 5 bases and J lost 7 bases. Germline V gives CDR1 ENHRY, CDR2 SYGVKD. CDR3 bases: TGTGCCATCAGTTGGGGGGGAAATGAGCAGTTCTTC. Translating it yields CAISWGGNEQFF.

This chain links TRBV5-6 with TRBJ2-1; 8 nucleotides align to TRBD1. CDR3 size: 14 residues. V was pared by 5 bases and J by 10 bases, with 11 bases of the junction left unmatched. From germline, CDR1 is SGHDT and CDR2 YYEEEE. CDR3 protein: CASRYDRGIPEQFF. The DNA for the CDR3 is TGTGCCAGCAGATATGACAGGGGTATCCCCGAGCAGTTCTTC.